This T cell receptor (beta chain) was recorded in a study of blood T cells in healthy people across ages. The CDR3 length is 14 residues. Germline CDR1 MNHEY, CDR2 SVGAGI. With 7 bases removed from V and 2 bases from J, the gap between germline ends came to 15 bases. This clonotype was detected many times. Primers used in a second PCR of roughly 6 to 11 cycles were a sample-barcoded 5' primer and a J-beta primer mix. One entry per CDR3 protein results from TCRdb running MiXCR on the 5' RACE reads. The sample lists 1.5 million to 2 million distinct CDR3 sequences, 28% occurring once. This clonotype was obtained from a woman in her twenties or thirties in good health. The chain uses TRBV6-5 and TRBJ2-7; D unclear. The specimen was blood. The chain's CDR3 is CASTPTTSTYEQYF. The CDR3 nucleotides are TGTGCCAGCACCCCTACAACGAGTACCTACGAGCAGTACTTC.